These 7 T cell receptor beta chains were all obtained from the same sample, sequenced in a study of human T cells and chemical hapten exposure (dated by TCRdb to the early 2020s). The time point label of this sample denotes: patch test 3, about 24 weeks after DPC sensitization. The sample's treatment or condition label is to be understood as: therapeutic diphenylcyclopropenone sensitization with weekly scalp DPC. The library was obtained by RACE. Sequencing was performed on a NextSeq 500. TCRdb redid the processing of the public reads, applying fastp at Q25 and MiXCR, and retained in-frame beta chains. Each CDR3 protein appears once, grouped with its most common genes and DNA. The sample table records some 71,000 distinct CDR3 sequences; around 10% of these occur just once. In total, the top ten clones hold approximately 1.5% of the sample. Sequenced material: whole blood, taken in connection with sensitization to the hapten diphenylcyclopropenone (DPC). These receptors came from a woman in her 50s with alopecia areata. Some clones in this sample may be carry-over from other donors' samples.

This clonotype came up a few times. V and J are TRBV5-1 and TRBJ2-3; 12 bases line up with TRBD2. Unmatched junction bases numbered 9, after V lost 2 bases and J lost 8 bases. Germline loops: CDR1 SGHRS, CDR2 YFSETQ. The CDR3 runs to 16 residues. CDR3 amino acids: CASSFGLAGTISTQYF. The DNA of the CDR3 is TGCGCCAGCAGCTTCGGACTAGCGGGGACGATTAGTACGCAGTATTTT. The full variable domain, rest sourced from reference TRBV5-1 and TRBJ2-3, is KAGVTQTPRYLIKTRGQQVTLSCSPISGHRSVSWYQQTPGQGLQFLFEYFSETQRNKGNFPGRFSGRQFSNSRSEMNVSTLELGDSALYLCASSFGLAGTISTQYFGPGTRLTVL.

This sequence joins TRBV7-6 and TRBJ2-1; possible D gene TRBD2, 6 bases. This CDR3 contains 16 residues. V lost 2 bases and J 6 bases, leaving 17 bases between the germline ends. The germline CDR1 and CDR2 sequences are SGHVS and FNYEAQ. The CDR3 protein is CASSLLGLREANEQFF. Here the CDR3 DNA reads TGTGCCAGCAGCTTACTCGGATTGCGGGAAGCCAATGAGCAGTTCTTC.

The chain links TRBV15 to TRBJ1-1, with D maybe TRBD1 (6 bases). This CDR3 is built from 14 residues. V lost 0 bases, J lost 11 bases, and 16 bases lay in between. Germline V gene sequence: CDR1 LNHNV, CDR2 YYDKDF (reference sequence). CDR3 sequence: CATSRDESGDEAFF. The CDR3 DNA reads TGTGCCACCAGCAGAGATGAGTCAGGGGACGAGGCTTTCTTT.

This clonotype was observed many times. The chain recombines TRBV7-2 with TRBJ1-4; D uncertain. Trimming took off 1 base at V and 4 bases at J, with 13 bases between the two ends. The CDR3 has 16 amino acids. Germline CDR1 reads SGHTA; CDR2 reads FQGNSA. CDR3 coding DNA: TGTGCCAGCAGCTTAGTCCCCGTTGAGGGTAATGAAAAACTGTTTTTT. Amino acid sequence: CASSLVPVEGNEKLFF. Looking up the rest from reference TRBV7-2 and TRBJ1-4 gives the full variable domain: GAGVSQSPSNKVTEKGKDVELRCDPISGHTALYWYRQSLGQGLEFLIYFQGNSAPDKSGLPSDRFSAERTGGSVSTLTIQRTQQEDSAVYLCASSLVPVEGNEKLFFGSGTQLSVL.

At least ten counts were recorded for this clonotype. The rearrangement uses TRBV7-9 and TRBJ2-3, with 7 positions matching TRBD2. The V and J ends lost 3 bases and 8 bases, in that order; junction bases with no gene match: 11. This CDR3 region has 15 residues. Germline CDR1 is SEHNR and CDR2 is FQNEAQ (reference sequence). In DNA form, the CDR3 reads TGTGCCAGCAGCTTGGGACTACCCGGCGCAGGTACGCAGTATTTT. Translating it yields CASSLGLPGAGTQYF.

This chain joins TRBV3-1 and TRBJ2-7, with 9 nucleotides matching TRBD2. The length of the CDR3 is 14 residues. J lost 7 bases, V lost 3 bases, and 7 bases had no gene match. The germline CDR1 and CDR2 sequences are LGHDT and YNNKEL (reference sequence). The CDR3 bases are TGTGCCAGCAGCCATAACTTAGCGGGAGTTGAGCAGTACTTC. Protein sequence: CASSHNLAGVEQYF.

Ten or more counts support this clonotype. CDR3 bases: TGTGCCAGCAGCTTCGAAGTGATGGCAGGGGGATCAGATACGCAGTATTTT. Protein product: CASSFEVMAGGSDTQYF. The J gene is TRBJ2-3, the V gene TRBV7-9; 7 bases agree with TRBD1. The CDR3 extends over 17 amino acids. CDR1 is SEHNR, CDR2 FQNEAQ, per germline (reference sequence). The J segment lost 4 bases and the V segment lost 3 bases, leaving 13 bases of the junction unmatched.